This T cell receptor (beta chain) is from a study of cytomegalovirus exposure and HLA in healthy donors. Findings and caveats of the study: Per a prior analysis, the majority of TCR beta V segments were productive roughly 87% or roughly 30% of the time. In a later analysis, HLA-C alleles had the fewest associated TCRs, DRB1 alleles the most. Later analysis indicated greater clonal expansion among HLA-associated TCR beta chains than among equally common other chains. Reported performance of the classifier showed diagnosis of cytomegalovirus status with high specificity and sensitivity.

PCR employed 60 Vbeta and 13 Jbeta primers. Only in-frame clones appear in the TCRdb table, and some are missing; sequencing was by immunoSEQ multiplex PCR. This table has approximately 190,000 clones, roughly 80% appearing once. About this clone: What it recognizes is unknown.

V gave up 8 bases and J gave up 7 bases, with 14 bases separating them. The CDR3 sequence is 12 residues long. Germline V gives CDR1 SNHLY, CDR2 FYNNEI. The clonotype comes from a woman younger than 30 in good health and CMV-seronegative. Material: PBMCs. The chain is built from TRBV2 and TRBJ1-1; D is unresolved. The CDR3 DNA reads as TGTGCCAGCGATGGCCTAGGCTATGAAGCTTTCTTT. It yields the protein CASDGLGYEAFF.